The clone carrying this T cell receptor (beta chain) was recorded a few times. Germline-derived CDR1 and CDR2 are SGDLS and YYNGEE. The CDR3 is 15 amino acids. Trimming cost V 2 bases and J 2 bases; bases outside gene matches: 5. These data are taken from a study of blood T cell repertoires in COVID-19. Sequencing was performed with immunoSEQ multiplex PCR; in TCRdb, only in-frame clones are kept and a portion is missing. The sample has 80,000 or so clones; 75% to 85% are singletons. The V call is TRBV9, the J call TRBJ2-7, with 9 bases that match TRBD2. The origin of this receptor is an older woman with acute or convalescent COVID-19. Sequences were obtained from peripheral blood. CDR3 in amino acids: CASSVGTSPAYEQYF. CDR3 nucleotide sequence: TGTGCCAGCAGCGTGGGGACTAGCCCCGCCTACGAGCAGTACTTC.